The TCR beta chain described here comes from a study of blood T cell repertoires in COVID-19. Study-level background: From T cells, B-cell-depleted T cells, or PBMCs came the material, which was cDNA or gDNA.

Trimming took 1 base from V and 2 from J, leaving 6 bases between them. CDR3 length equals 13 residues. CDR1 and CDR2 (germline): GTSNPN, SVGIG (reference sequence). Study processing details: Reference gene primer amplification yielded estimated nucleated cell counts. Profiled with immunoSEQ multiplex PCR; TCRdb holds only in-frame clones, not every one. V and J calls and clone size are those listed in that table; D and trimming were worked out from the DNA. The profile shows around 130,000 clones, more than 75% of them singletons. Sequencing used peripheral blood. This TCR came from an elderly woman with acute or convalescent COVID-19. The chain employs TRBV30 and TRBJ1-5, with a tentative D call TRBD1 (6 bases). CDR3 coding DNA: TGTGCCTGGAGTGGGACAGGCAATCAGCCCCAGCATTTT. Its translation is CAWSGTGNQPQHF.